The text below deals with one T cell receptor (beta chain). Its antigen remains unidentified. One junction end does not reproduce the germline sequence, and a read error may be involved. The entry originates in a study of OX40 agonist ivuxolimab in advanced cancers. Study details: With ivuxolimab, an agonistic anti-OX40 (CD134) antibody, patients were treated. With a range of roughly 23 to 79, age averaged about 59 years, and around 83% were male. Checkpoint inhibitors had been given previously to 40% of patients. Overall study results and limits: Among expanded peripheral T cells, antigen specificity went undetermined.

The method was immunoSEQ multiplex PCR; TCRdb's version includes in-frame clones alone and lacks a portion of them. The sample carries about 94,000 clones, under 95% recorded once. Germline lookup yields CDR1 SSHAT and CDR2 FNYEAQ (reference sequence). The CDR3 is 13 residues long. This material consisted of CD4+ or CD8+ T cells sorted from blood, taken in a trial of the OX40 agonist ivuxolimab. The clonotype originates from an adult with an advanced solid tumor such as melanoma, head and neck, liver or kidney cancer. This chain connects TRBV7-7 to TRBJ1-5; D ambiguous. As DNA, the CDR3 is TGTGCTAGCAGCTTTTCCGACGGTCAGCCCCAGCATTTT. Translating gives CASSFSDGQPQHF. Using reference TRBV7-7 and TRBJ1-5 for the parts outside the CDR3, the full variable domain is GAGVSQSPRYKVTKRGQDVTLRCDPISSHATLYWYQQALGQGPEFLTYFNYEAQPDKSGLPSDRFSAERPEGSISTLTIQRTEQRDSAMYRCASSFSDGQPQHFGDGTRLSIL.